A selection of T cell receptor beta chains follows, all from one sample in a study of T cells in localized non-small cell lung cancer. Sequencing used immunoSEQ multiplex PCR; TCRdb keeps in-frame clones, though not all of them. In the table there are tens of thousands of clones, 80% to 95% of which are singletons. The specimen was peripheral blood, collected before any cancer treatment. The receptors derive from a female donor of 60 years or more with stage I lung adenocarcinoma. The CDR3 runs from the conserved cysteine through the conserved F or W. Each record gives: D gene, clone size, V gene, J gene, CDR3 DNA, CDR3 protein. The D gene is left open where the match is weak. Rows may omit the clone size; those that give it use once, few, many or a size class.

d_gene: TRBD1
abundance: -
v_gene: TRBV5-1
j_gene: TRBJ1-1
CDR3nt: TGCGCCAGCAGCCCAGAGCCGACAGGGGGCGGCACTGAAGCTTTCTTT
CDR3aa: CASSPEPTGGGTEAFF

d_gene: -
abundance: -
v_gene: TRBV20-1
j_gene: TRBJ2-1
CDR3nt: TGCAGTCCTAAACAGGGAAATGAGCAGTTCTTC
CDR3aa: CSPKQGNEQFF

d_gene: TRBD1
abundance: -
v_gene: TRBV19
j_gene: TRBJ2-1
CDR3nt: TGTGCCAGTAGTACCGGGACAGGGGCCTACAATGAGCAGTTCTTC
CDR3aa: CASSTGTGAYNEQFF

d_gene: -
abundance: -
v_gene: TRBV4-1
j_gene: TRBJ2-3
CDR3nt: TGCGCCAGCAGCCAAGACCCTTCCATAAACACAGATACGCAGTATTTT
CDR3aa: CASSQDPSINTDTQYF

d_gene: -
abundance: -
v_gene: TRBV9
j_gene: TRBJ1-2
CDR3nt: TGTGCCAGCAGCGTAGTCGTTGACGCCCATAACTATGGCTACACCTTC
CDR3aa: CASSVVVDAHNYGYTF

d_gene: -
abundance: -
v_gene: TRBV6-1
j_gene: TRBJ2-1
CDR3nt: TGTGCCAGCATCGGTGGAGCCTACAATGAGCAGTTCTTC
CDR3aa: CASIGGAYNEQFF

d_gene: -
abundance: -
v_gene: TRBV27
j_gene: TRBJ2-7
CDR3nt: TGTGCCAGCCGCGACCAGGCCTACGAGCAGTACTTC
CDR3aa: CASRDQAYEQYF

d_gene: TRBD1
abundance: once
v_gene: TRBV5-5
j_gene: TRBJ2-2
CDR3nt: TGTGCCAGCAGCTTTGGGACAGGGGTCGGGGAGCTGTTTTTT
CDR3aa: CASSFGTGVGELFF

d_gene: -
abundance: -
v_gene: TRBV30
j_gene: TRBJ1-1
CDR3nt: TGTGCCTGGTCCGCTTTTCTCGGGACTGAAGCTTTCTTT
CDR3aa: CAWSAFLGTEAFF

d_gene: -
abundance: -
v_gene: TRBV7-9
j_gene: TRBJ2-5
CDR3nt: TGTGCCAGCAGAAACCCAGGGAATCGGGACACAGAGACCCAGTACTTC
CDR3aa: CASRNPGNRDTETQYF

d_gene: -
abundance: -
v_gene: TRBV7-9
j_gene: TRBJ2-3
CDR3nt: TGTGTCGGCACATCCCTGGTGGCAGATACGCAGTATTTT
CDR3aa: CVGTSLVADTQYF

d_gene: -
abundance: few
v_gene: TRBV14
j_gene: TRBJ2-1
CDR3nt: TGTGCCAGCGGATCGACGGCCGGGAGCATTGAGCAGTTCTTC
CDR3aa: CASGSTAGSIEQFF

d_gene: -
abundance: -
v_gene: TRBV27
j_gene: TRBJ1-5
CDR3nt: TGTGCCAGCAGTTTTCAGGGCAGGTTTTATCAGCCCCAGCATTTT
CDR3aa: CASSFQGRFYQPQHF

d_gene: -
abundance: -
v_gene: TRBV15
j_gene: TRBJ2-3
CDR3nt: TGTGCCACCAGCAGGGAAAATACGCAGTATTTT
CDR3aa: CATSRENTQYF

d_gene: TRBD1
abundance: -
v_gene: TRBV30
j_gene: TRBJ2-3
CDR3nt: TGTGCCTGGAACAGGGGGCTTTTAGATACGCAGTATTTT
CDR3aa: CAWNRGLLDTQYF

d_gene: TRBD1
abundance: -
v_gene: TRBV6-6
j_gene: TRBJ1-1
CDR3nt: TGTGCCAGCAGACGAGGGGGCGGAAGCACTGAAGCTTTCTTT
CDR3aa: CASRRGGGSTEAFF

d_gene: -
abundance: -
v_gene: TRBV4-1
j_gene: TRBJ1-4
CDR3nt: TGCGCCAGCAGCCAAGGGTGGACAGCCGGCGGTAAGGAAAAACTGTTTTTT
CDR3aa: CASSQGWTAGGKEKLFF

d_gene: -
abundance: -
v_gene: TRBV5-1
j_gene: TRBJ1-3
CDR3nt: TGCGCCAGCAGCTTGGAAGGGTTCGGAAACACCATATATTTT
CDR3aa: CASSLEGFGNTIYF

d_gene: -
abundance: -
v_gene: TRBV5-6
j_gene: TRBJ1-1
CDR3nt: TGTGCCAGCAGCTTGGCCGGTTGGGGCTCGGTGGGGATCACTGAAGCTTTCTTT
CDR3aa: CASSLAGWGSVGITEAFF

d_gene: -
abundance: -
v_gene: TRBV7-9
j_gene: TRBJ1-2
CDR3nt: TGTGCCAGCAGCTTAAGTCAACAGGTCCAATTTTATGGCTACACCTTC
CDR3aa: CASSLSQQVQFYGYTF

d_gene: -
abundance: -
v_gene: TRBV7-2
j_gene: TRBJ1-2
CDR3nt: TGTGCCAGCAGCTTAAGACAGGTCGCTAACTATGGCTACACCTTC
CDR3aa: CASSLRQVANYGYTF

d_gene: -
abundance: -
v_gene: TRBV10-3
j_gene: TRBJ2-1
CDR3nt: TGTGCCATCAGCGAAGGTAAGCGTTGGCAAGATGAGCAGTTCTTC
CDR3aa: CAISEGKRWQDEQFF

d_gene: -
abundance: -
v_gene: TRBV9
j_gene: TRBJ2-2
CDR3nt: TGTGCCAGCAGCATCCAGATAGAGACCACCGGGGAGCTGTTTTTT
CDR3aa: CASSIQIETTGELFF

d_gene: -
abundance: -
v_gene: TRBV7-9
j_gene: TRBJ1-4
CDR3nt: TGTGCCAGCAGCCCCTCATCGGGGGGAAATGAAAAACTGTTTTTT
CDR3aa: CASSPSSGGNEKLFF

d_gene: -
abundance: -
v_gene: TRBV28
j_gene: TRBJ1-5
CDR3nt: TGTGCCAGCAGCCTGCTGGGACTCAAAGGGGGAGAGCCCCAGCATTTT
CDR3aa: CASSLLGLKGGEPQHF

d_gene: -
abundance: once
v_gene: TRBV2
j_gene: TRBJ2-7
CDR3nt: TGTGCCAGCAGACAGGACAGAAGTGAAACCTACGAGCAGTACTTC
CDR3aa: CASRQDRSETYEQYF

d_gene: -
abundance: -
v_gene: TRBV2
j_gene: TRBJ1-1
CDR3nt: TGTGCCAGCAGCAGGACGGTGAACACTGAAGCTTTCTTT
CDR3aa: CASSRTVNTEAFF

d_gene: TRBD1
abundance: -
v_gene: TRBV6-5
j_gene: TRBJ2-7
CDR3nt: TGTGCCAGCAGTTACAGGGACAGGGGTTACGAGCAGTACTTC
CDR3aa: CASSYRDRGYEQYF

d_gene: -
abundance: -
v_gene: TRBV14
j_gene: TRBJ2-3
CDR3nt: TGTGCCAGCAGCCAAGATCGGCGTAATACGCAGTATTTT
CDR3aa: CASSQDRRNTQYF

d_gene: TRBD1
abundance: -
v_gene: TRBV5-8
j_gene: TRBJ2-1
CDR3nt: TGTGCCAGCAGCGTTGGACAGGGGGGCTACAATGAGCAGTTCTTC
CDR3aa: CASSVGQGGYNEQFF

d_gene: -
abundance: -
v_gene: TRBV15
j_gene: TRBJ1-1
CDR3nt: TGTGCCACCAGCAGAGATGGGGCCAGGCGCACTGAAGCTTTCTTT
CDR3aa: CATSRDGARRTEAFF

d_gene: -
abundance: -
v_gene: TRBV2
j_gene: TRBJ2-1
CDR3nt: TGTGCCAGCAGGCGTTACAATGAGCAGTTCTTC
CDR3aa: CASRRYNEQFF

d_gene: -
abundance: -
v_gene: TRBV27
j_gene: TRBJ2-1
CDR3nt: TGTGCCAGCAGTTCCACTAGCCGAATAATCTCCTACAATGAGCAGTTCTTC
CDR3aa: CASSSTSRIISYNEQFF

d_gene: -
abundance: -
v_gene: TRBV10-3
j_gene: TRBJ2-6
CDR3nt: TGTGCCATCAGTGAGGGAGTGACTGGGGCCAACGTCCTGACTTTC
CDR3aa: CAISEGVTGANVLTF

d_gene: -
abundance: -
v_gene: TRBV4-2
j_gene: TRBJ2-2
CDR3nt: TGTGCCAGCAGCCACACGGTGAACACCGGGGAGCTGTTTTTT
CDR3aa: CASSHTVNTGELFF

d_gene: -
abundance: once
v_gene: TRBV5-1
j_gene: TRBJ2-3
CDR3nt: TGCGCCAGCAGCCCCGGGCAGCCCACAGATACGCAGTATTTT
CDR3aa: CASSPGQPTDTQYF

d_gene: -
abundance: -
v_gene: TRBV27
j_gene: TRBJ1-5
CDR3nt: TGTGCCAGCAGTTTAGGGGGAGGGCCCAATCAGCCCCAGCATTTT
CDR3aa: CASSLGGGPNQPQHF

d_gene: -
abundance: once
v_gene: TRBV28
j_gene: TRBJ2-7
CDR3nt: TGTGCCAGCTCTCGGGCGGACTCCTACGAGCAGTACTTC
CDR3aa: CASSRADSYEQYF

d_gene: TRBD2
abundance: -
v_gene: TRBV25-1
j_gene: TRBJ2-1
CDR3nt: TGTGCCAGCAGTGAACGGAAGCGGGAGCTAGGTCGGTTAAATGAGCAGTTCTTC
CDR3aa: CASSERKRELGRLNEQFF

d_gene: -
abundance: -
v_gene: TRBV29-1
j_gene: TRBJ1-3
CDR3nt: TGCAGCGTTGAAGGCAGGGAAGGACACACCATATATTTT
CDR3aa: CSVEGREGHTIYF

d_gene: TRBD1
abundance: -
v_gene: TRBV7-8
j_gene: TRBJ1-2
CDR3nt: TGTGCCAGCAGCTCACGGACAGGCAATAACTATGGCTACACCTTC
CDR3aa: CASSSRTGNNYGYTF

d_gene: -
abundance: -
v_gene: TRBV10-3
j_gene: TRBJ1-6
CDR3nt: TGTGCCATCTCGCAAGGTATTGGAACCTATAATTCACCCCTCCACTTT
CDR3aa: CAISQGIGTYNSPLHF

d_gene: TRBD1
abundance: -
v_gene: TRBV18
j_gene: TRBJ1-1
CDR3nt: TGTGCCAGCTCACCGGGACAGGGAGCTTTCTTT
CDR3aa: CASSPGQGAFF

d_gene: TRBD1
abundance: -
v_gene: TRBV5-4
j_gene: TRBJ2-3
CDR3nt: TGTGCCAGCACCCGGGACAGGGGGGAAGGAGATACGCAGTATTTT
CDR3aa: CASTRDRGEGDTQYF

d_gene: -
abundance: -
v_gene: TRBV5-4
j_gene: TRBJ1-2
CDR3nt: TGTGCCAGCAGCCCGGCCCGGGGATGGGACTATGGCTACACCTTC
CDR3aa: CASSPARGWDYGYTF

d_gene: TRBD2
abundance: -
v_gene: TRBV2
j_gene: TRBJ2-3
CDR3nt: TGTGCCAGCAGTTCGACTAGCGGCTTCACAGATACGCAGTATTTT
CDR3aa: CASSSTSGFTDTQYF

d_gene: -
abundance: -
v_gene: TRBV18
j_gene: TRBJ1-2
CDR3nt: TGTGCCAGCTCACCACCCCTTGCAGGGACCTATGGCTACACCTTC
CDR3aa: CASSPPLAGTYGYTF

d_gene: -
abundance: -
v_gene: TRBV5-1
j_gene: TRBJ2-1
CDR3nt: TGCGCCAGCAGCTTGGACGGCGGGGTTCTCTCCTACAATGAGCAGTTCTTC
CDR3aa: CASSLDGGVLSYNEQFF

d_gene: -
abundance: -
v_gene: TRBV30
j_gene: TRBJ1-4
CDR3nt: TGTGCCTGGAGTGTACAAATGGGGGGACTGTTTTTT
CDR3aa: CAWSVQMGGLFF

d_gene: -
abundance: -
v_gene: TRBV6-6
j_gene: TRBJ2-7
CDR3nt: TGTGCCAGCAGTTACTCGAAATTCTACGAGCAGTACTTC
CDR3aa: CASSYSKFYEQYF

d_gene: -
abundance: -
v_gene: TRBV4-1
j_gene: TRBJ1-2
CDR3nt: TGCGCCAGCAGCCAAGATTTGGGGACGGCAGCCTATGGCTACACCTTC
CDR3aa: CASSQDLGTAAYGYTF

d_gene: TRBD1
abundance: -
v_gene: TRBV5-4
j_gene: TRBJ1-1
CDR3nt: TGTGCCAGCAGGAGATATACAGGGGAGAACACTGAAGCTTTCTTT
CDR3aa: CASRRYTGENTEAFF

d_gene: -
abundance: hyperexpanded
v_gene: TRBV19
j_gene: TRBJ2-7
CDR3nt: TGTGCCAGTAGTATAGCCCCTCTCGGTGACTACGAGCAGTACTTC
CDR3aa: CASSIAPLGDYEQYF

d_gene: -
abundance: once
v_gene: TRBV5-1
j_gene: TRBJ1-1
CDR3nt: TGCGCCAGCAGGTTGACGGTGAACACTGAAGCTTTCTTT
CDR3aa: CASRLTVNTEAFF

d_gene: -
abundance: -
v_gene: TRBV28
j_gene: TRBJ2-1
CDR3nt: TGTGCCAGCAGTTTAGATGGGGGAGGGGGCGAGGAGCAGTTCTTC
CDR3aa: CASSLDGGGGEEQFF

d_gene: TRBD2
abundance: -
v_gene: TRBV7-6
j_gene: TRBJ2-7
CDR3nt: TGTGCCAGCAGCTCGAATAGCGGGTCACGCTACGAGCAGTACTTC
CDR3aa: CASSSNSGSRYEQYF

d_gene: TRBD2
abundance: -
v_gene: TRBV7-2
j_gene: TRBJ2-1
CDR3nt: TGTGCCAGCAGCCCATCCTACGTTAGCGGGGGACGGGGAGAGCAGTTCTTC
CDR3aa: CASSPSYVSGGRGEQFF

d_gene: TRBD1
abundance: -
v_gene: TRBV4-1
j_gene: TRBJ2-1
CDR3nt: TGCGCCAGCAGCACCACAGGGGGAACTGAGCAGTTCTTC
CDR3aa: CASSTTGGTEQFF